This T cell receptor beta chain came from a study of T cells after yellow fever vaccination. This CDR3 has 17 amino acids. Germline values: CDR1 DFQATT, CDR2 SNEGSKA (reference sequence). The junction had 11 bases not matched to a gene; V was cut back by 3 bases and J by 0 bases. TCRdb re-derived calls from the 5' RACE reads in MiXCR, one entry per CDR3 protein. This sample carries fewer than 650,000 distinct CDR3 sequences, roughly a fifth of them seen once, and the ten largest clones take about a sixth. Sequencing used PBMCs, obtained 20 to 25 days after the first yellow fever vaccination. The chain uses TRBV20-1 and TRBJ2-7; 10 positions agree with TRBD2. The receptor comes from a man between 18 and 35 years old who received the YFV17D yellow fever vaccine. The CDR3 protein is CSARPRGLAGVSYEQYF. The CDR3 nucleotides are TGCAGTGCTAGGCCCCGTGGGCTAGCGGGGGTCTCCTACGAGCAGTACTTC.